The 12 T cell receptor beta chains listed next were all sequenced from one sample in a study of T cell responses to AZD1222 COVID-19 vaccine. Assay: immunoSEQ multiplex PCR; the TCRdb copy retains only in-frame clones and omits some. The sample contains about 93,000 clones, approximately 88% of which appear only once. The source material was peripheral blood, sampled on day 0 of AZD1222 vaccination. The origin of the receptors is an adult in good health.

The CDR3 is CASSPVQRTSGIETQYF. The CDR3, as DNA: TGCGCCAGCAGCCCAGTCCAACGGACTAGCGGGATCGAGACCCAGTACTTC. The gene calls are TRBV5-1 and TRBJ2-5, with 12 bases lining up with TRBD2. Germline CDR1 is SGHRS and CDR2 is YFSETQ. CDR3 length equals 17 residues. V gave up 4 bases and J gave up 5 bases; unmatched junction bases: 12. The full variable domain, with the rest looked up from reference TRBV5-1 and TRBJ2-5, is KAGVTQTPRYLIKTRGQQVTLSCSPISGHRSVSWYQQTPGQGLQFLFEYFSETQRNKGNFPGRFSGRQFSNSRSEMNVSTLELGDSALYLCASSPVQRTSGIETQYFGPGTRLLVL.

This chain uses TRBV19 with TRBJ1-5; maybe TRBD1 (5 bases). V was pared by 6 bases and J by 2 bases, with 14 bases between. From germline, CDR1 is LNHDA and CDR2 SQIVND (reference sequence). The CDR3 is made up of 15 amino acids. CDR3 protein: CASSPYLGGNQPQHF. CDR3 DNA: TGTGCCAGTAGCCCATACTTGGGGGGCAATCAGCCCCAGCATTTT.

This clone was picked up a small number of times. This chain links TRBV11-2 with TRBJ1-3; D may be TRBD1 (5 bases). Trimming took 6 bases from V and 0 from J, leaving 12 bases between them. CDR3 length: 15 residues. Germline assignment: CDR1 SGHAT and CDR2 FQNNGV. CDR3 nucleotide sequence: TGTGCCAGCAGGGGGACCGACAGCTCTGGAAACACCATATATTTT. This codes for CASRGTDSSGNTIYF.

The rearrangement uses TRBV5-1 and TRBJ2-1; D is uncertain. Per germline, CDR1 SGHRS and CDR2 YFSETQ. The CDR3 extends over 15 amino acids. The V gene lost 1 base and the J gene lost 0 bases, with 8 bases spanning the gap. DNA of the CDR3: TGCGCCAGCAGCTTGCAGCCGAGCTCCTACAATGAGCAGTTCTTC. It yields the protein CASSLQPSSYNEQFF.

This clone was counted once. This rearrangement joins TRBV28 to TRBJ2-1; 13 bases match TRBD2. In germline, CDR1 is MDHEN, CDR2 SYDVKM. The CDR3 is 17 amino acids. Losses at the gene ends were 5 bases for V and 8 bases for J; bases not matched to a gene: 12. CDR3 bases: TGTGCCAGCAGTGCGGGGACTAGCGGGGCCATGGTGGATGAGCAGTTCTTC. Amino acids: CASSAGTSGAMVDEQFF.

The chain joins TRBV5-1 to TRBJ2-7; 9 bases fit TRBD2. CDR1 and CDR2 from the germline V gene are SGHRS and YFSETQ. J gave up 5 bases and V 0 bases, and 6 bases lay outside the gene matches. This CDR3 is built from 15 residues. The CDR3 DNA follows: TGCGCCAGCAGCTTGGGAGTGGTAGCGGGAGACGAGCAGTACTTC. This codes for CASSLGVVAGDEQYF. Full variable domain (remainder filled in from reference TRBV5-1 and TRBJ2-7): KAGVTQTPRYLIKTRGQQVTLSCSPISGHRSVSWYQQTPGQGLQFLFEYFSETQRNKGNFPGRFSGRQFSNSRSEMNVSTLELGDSALYLCASSLGVVAGDEQYFGPGTRLTVT.

The V and J genes are TRBV9 and TRBJ2-5, with 9 bases identical to TRBD1. Germline V gene sequence: CDR1 SGDLS, CDR2 YYNGEE. V lost 5 bases, J lost 5 bases, and 7 bases stayed unmatched. This CDR3 is built from 14 residues. The CDR3 loop reads CASSRTGAVETQYF. The CDR3 coding sequence is TGTGCCAGCAGTAGGACAGGGGCCGTGGAGACCCAGTACTTC.

The chain couples TRBV7-2 to TRBJ2-7; unclear D gene. The germline V gene encodes CDR1 SGHTA and CDR2 FQGNSA. The CDR3 length is 16 residues. V was clipped by 5 bases and J by 5 bases, with 22 bases between them. The CDR3 sequence is CASSPSPDLRSHEQYF. The DNA of the CDR3 is TGTGCCAGCAGCCCCTCACCGGACCTCAGAAGCCACGAGCAGTACTTC. Looking up the rest from reference TRBV7-2 and TRBJ2-7 gives the full variable domain: GAGVSQSPSNKVTEKGKDVELRCDPISGHTALYWYRQSLGQGLEFLIYFQGNSAPDKSGLPSDRFSAERTGGSVSTLTIQRTQQEDSAVYLCASSPSPDLRSHEQYFGPGTRLTVT.

The rearrangement uses TRBV27 and TRBJ2-1; 11 bases align to TRBD2. CDR1 is MNHEY, CDR2 SMNVEV, per germline (reference sequence). CDR3 length: 13 residues. Trimming took 3 bases from V and 14 from J; bases not matched to a gene: 6. This CDR3 reads CASSFIAGGGKFF. The CDR3 DNA is TGTGCCAGCAGTTTCATAGCGGGAGGGGGGAAGTTCTTC.

CDR3 protein: CASSETPRQGNTGELFF. CDR3 DNA: TGTGCCAGCAGTGAAACTCCGCGACAGGGGAACACCGGGGAGCTGTTTTTT. V gene TRBV27 combines with J gene TRBJ2-2; 7 positions match TRBD1. V shed 5 bases, J shed 1 base, and the junction held 10 bases outside the gene matches. CDR3 length: 17 residues. Germline loops: CDR1 MNHEY, CDR2 SMNVEV (reference sequence).

The V gene is TRBV3-1 (or the pseudogene TRBV3-2), the J gene TRBJ1-6; D gene unclear. V was cut by 5 bases and J by 5 bases, with 13 bases left in between. The CDR3 sequence is 15 residues long. In germline, CDR1 is LGHDT, CDR2 YNNKEL (reference sequence). CDR3 coding DNA: TGTGCCAGCAGCACCTCGCCGGGCAATAATTCACCCCTCCACTTT. Translating it yields CASSTSPGNNSPLHF.

In DNA form, the CDR3 reads TGTGCCAGCAGCCAAGATCCGGGCTACAATGAGCAGTTCTTC. This codes for CASSQDPGYNEQFF. The chain joins TRBV3-1 (or the pseudogene TRBV3-2) to TRBJ2-1; D is ambiguous. CDR3 length: 14 amino acids. V was cut by 0 bases and J by 3 bases, with 6 bases left in between. Germline V CDR1 and CDR2: LGHDT, YNNKEL (reference sequence).